The 25 T cell receptor beta chains below were found in one sample sequenced in a study of T cell responses to AZD1222 COVID-19 vaccine. Clones were sequenced by immunoSEQ multiplex PCR, and TCRdb holds only the in-frame ones, with some missing. Counted here are roughly 120,000 clones, over 75% occurring once; the ten biggest clones make up approximately 6.2%. Sequenced material: peripheral blood, taken on day 0 of AZD1222 vaccination. The receptors were gathered from an adult in good health.

This clone was seen once. The chain joins TRBV4-2 to TRBJ2-7; a possible D gene is TRBD1 (5 bases). V was cut by 1 base and J by 2 bases, with 15 bases left in between. The CDR3 runs 16 residues. CDR1 and CDR2 from the germline V gene are LGHNA and YNFKEQ. CDR3 DNA sequence: TGTGCCAGCAGCCAAGGAGACAGCTCTTCGGCCTACGAGCAGTACTTC. As protein: CASSQGDSSSAYEQYF.

The table lists this clone with a count of one. V usage is TRBV7-9 and J usage is TRBJ1-6; D is possibly TRBD1 (5 bases). This CDR3 contains 13 residues. Looked up from germline, CDR1 is SEHNR and CDR2 is FQNEAQ (reference sequence). V was trimmed by 7 bases and J by 4 bases, leaving 8 bases between them. CDR3 in DNA: TGTGCCAGCAACGAGGGGTATAATTCACCCCTCCACTTT. It codes for CASNEGYNSPLHF.

The chain has TRBV27 and TRBJ2-1, with a tentative D call TRBD2 (5 bases). V shed 3 bases and J shed 5 bases, with 20 bases lying between them. This CDR3 has 17 amino acids. The germline CDR1 and CDR2 sequences are MNHEY and SMNVEV (reference sequence). The CDR3 loop reads CASSLVGRLSGHNEQFF. CDR3 nucleotide sequence: TGTGCCAGCAGTTTGGTCGGGCGGTTAAGCGGACACAATGAGCAGTTCTTC.

V is TRBV6-1 and J is TRBJ2-7; 7 bases are shared with TRBD1. CDR1 and CDR2 (germline): MNHNS, SASEGT. With V trimmed by 2 bases and J by 3 bases, 4 bases remained unmatched. The CDR3 length is 14 residues. The CDR3 is CASSELGGSYEQYF. In nucleotides, the CDR3 is TGTGCCAGCAGTGAACTAGGGGGCAGCTACGAGCAGTACTTC.

In this sample, this clone turned up a few times. The chain uses TRBV6-5 and TRBJ1-6, with unresolved D. Trimming stripped 2 bases from V and 6 bases from J, with 5 bases between. This CDR3 has 13 amino acids. Germline values: CDR1 MNHEY, CDR2 SVGAGI. The CDR3 DNA reads TGTGCCAGCAGTTACAAAGCTAATTCACCCCTCCACTTT. This encodes CASSYKANSPLHF.

This clone has only one observation. J is TRBJ1-4 and V is TRBV28, with D possibly matching TRBD1 (5 bases). Germline CDR1 MDHEN, CDR2 SYDVKM. The CDR3 sequence is 15 residues long. Trimming removed 0 bases at V and 8 bases at J, with 13 bases between. CDR3 region: CASSLWGEDSEKLFF. In DNA, the CDR3 is TGTGCCAGCAGTTTATGGGGGGAAGATAGCGAAAAACTGTTTTTT.

V gene TRBV3-1 (or the pseudogene TRBV3-2) combines with J gene TRBJ1-2; 7 nucleotides agree with TRBD1. Germline lookup yields CDR1 LGHDT and CDR2 YNNKEL (reference sequence). CDR3 size: 14 residues. V was pared by 0 bases and J by 5 bases, with 3 bases of the junction left unmatched. The CDR3 DNA reads as TGTGCCAGCAGCCAAGACCAGGGGGAGTATGGCTACACCTTC. This translates into CASSQDQGEYGYTF.

The rearrangement joins TRBV11-1 to TRBJ2-1; 10 positions agree with TRBD2. V lost 0 bases to trimming and J lost 3 bases; unmatched junction nucleotides: 5. The CDR3 totals 17 residues. CDR1 and CDR2 (germline): SGHAT, FQDESV (reference sequence). CDR3 sequence (DNA): TGTGCCAGCAGCTTAGCCCTCACTAGCGGGGTCTACAATGAGCAGTTCTTC. Its protein is CASSLALTSGVYNEQFF.

The V gene is TRBV7-3, the J gene TRBJ2-2, with unresolved D. There are 14 residues in the CDR3. The germline V gene has CDR1 SGHTA and CDR2 FQGTGA. V lost 4 bases and J 2 bases, leaving 8 bases between the germline ends. For the CDR3, the DNA is TGTGCCAGCAGCTCTGGGCCCAACACCGGGGAGCTGTTTTTT. This sequence encodes CASSSGPNTGELFF. The whole variable domain, filled in from reference TRBV7-3 and TRBJ2-2, reads GAGVSQTPSNKVTEKGKYVELRCDPISGHTALYWYRQSLGQGPEFLIYFQGTGAADDSGLPNDRFFAVRPEGSVSTLKIQRTERGDSAVYLCASSSGPNTGELFFGEGSRLTVL.

CDR3 sequence reads: CASSEDRIKGTEAFF. The CDR3 DNA sequence: TGTGCCAGCAGTGAAGATCGGATAAAAGGCACTGAAGCTTTCTTT. This rearrangement joins TRBV2 to TRBJ1-1, with D hard to call. The CDR3 is 15 residues long. Germline V gives CDR1 SNHLY, CDR2 FYNNEI. The V gene lost 1 base and the J gene lost 4 bases, with 13 bases spanning the gap.

The chain has TRBV5-1 and TRBJ2-1, with 8 bases lining up with TRBD2. J lost 6 bases, V lost 4 bases, and 3 bases had no gene match. This CDR3 contains 13 residues. Germline CDR1 and CDR2: SGHRS and YFSETQ. CDR3 sequence (DNA): TGCGCCAGCAGCCCCGGGGGGGTCAATGAGCAGTTCTTC. This translates into CASSPGGVNEQFF.

The chain uses TRBV7-8 and TRBJ2-3; TRBD1 aligns across 7 bases. From germline, CDR1 is SGHVS and CDR2 FQNEAQ. V shed 6 bases and J 3 bases; nucleotides not matched to a gene: 0. The CDR3 sequence is 12 residues long. CDR3 sequence: CASRDRTDTQYF. The CDR3 DNA is TGTGCCAGCAGGGACAGGACAGATACGCAGTATTTT. The full variable domain, rest sourced from reference TRBV7-8 and TRBJ2-3, is GAGVSQSPRYKVAKRGQDVALRCDPISGHVSLFWYQQALGQGPEFLTYFQNEAQLDKSGLPSDRFFAERPEGSVSTLKIQRTQQEDSAVYLCASRDRTDTQYFGPGTRLTVL.

The chain joins TRBV2 to TRBJ1-1; 7 nucleotides agree with TRBD1. The germline V gene has CDR1 SNHLY and CDR2 FYNNEI. The V gene end was trimmed by 9 bases and the J gene end by 3 bases; junction bases not matched to a gene: 7. CDR3 length equals 13 residues. In DNA, the CDR3 is TGTGCCAGTAAAGGGGGCTGGGACACTGAAGCTTTCTTT. It is translated as CASKGGWDTEAFF. Using reference TRBV2 and TRBJ1-1 for the parts outside the CDR3, the full variable domain is EPEVTQTPSHQVTQMGQEVILRCVPISNHLYFYWYRQILGQKVEFLVSFYNNEISEKSEIFDDQFSVERPDGSNFTLKIRSTKLEDSAMYFCASKGGWDTEAFFGQGTRLTVV.

This chain connects TRBV5-4 to TRBJ2-7, with a possible D match to TRBD2 (5 bases). Deletions cut 4 bases from V and 5 bases from J, with 16 bases between. The CDR3 is 14 amino acids. Germline V gene data show CDR1 as SGHNT and CDR2 as YYREEE (reference sequence). The CDR3, as DNA: TGTGCCAGCAGCCCCAACACGGGGTCCCACGAGCAGTACTTC. Translation: CASSPNTGSHEQYF.

This clone was observed a few times. The chain links TRBV6-4 to TRBJ2-3, with 11 bases that match TRBD1. V was clipped by 4 bases and J by 6 bases; unmatched bases: 3. The CDR3 has 14 amino acids. Germline V lookup: CDR1 MRHNA, CDR2 SNTAGT. CDR3 protein: CASSGTGGGDTQYF. CDR3 nucleotides: TGTGCCAGCAGTGGGACAGGGGGCGGTGATACGCAGTATTTT.

The chain couples TRBV21-1 to TRBJ1-5. TRBV21-1 is a pseudogene segment. This CDR3 spans 16 amino acids. Here the CDR3 reads CASSKKEPRTHQPQHF. CDR3 coding DNA: TGTGCCAGCAGCAAAAAAGAACCCAGGACCCATCAGCCCCAGCATTTT.

The rearrangement joins TRBV11-3 to TRBJ2-3; D not certain. The CDR3 consists of 16 residues. The ends were cut back, 3 bases at V and 0 bases at J, with 13 bases in the middle. Germline values: CDR1 SGHNT, CDR2 YENEEA. The CDR3 sequence: CASSFLGATSTDTQYF. DNA for the CDR3: TGTGCCAGCAGCTTTTTGGGCGCGACTAGCACAGATACGCAGTATTTT.

This chain links TRBV7-6 with TRBJ2-5, with D perhaps matching TRBD1 or TRBD2 (6 bases each). The germline gives CDR1 SGHVS, CDR2 FNYEAQ. V was clipped by 5 bases and J by 5 bases, with 18 bases between them. There are 15 residues in the CDR3. The DNA for the CDR3 is TGTGCCAGCAGCGTGGCGGGACACCCTGGGGAGACCCAGTACTTC. Amino acid sequence: CASSVAGHPGETQYF.

V gene TRBV19 combines with J gene TRBJ2-2; D is perhaps TRBD1 or TRBD2 (6 bases each). V gave up 8 bases and J gave up 1 base, with 14 bases separating them. CDR3 length: 15 amino acids. Germline CDR1 is LNHDA and CDR2 is SQIVND (reference sequence). The CDR3 coding sequence is TGTGCCAGTGGGAGGATGACAGGGAACACCGGGGAGCTGTTTTTT. Translation: CASGRMTGNTGELFF.

The chain is built from TRBV5-5 and TRBJ1-5, with D uncertain. Trimming cost V 4 bases and J 11 bases, with 19 bases left between them. Germline CDR1 reads SGHKS; CDR2 reads YYEKEE (reference sequence). The CDR3 sequence is 14 residues long. The CDR3 coding sequence is TGTGCCAGCAGCCAATTGGCCCCGGGATCGACCCAGCATTTT. It specifies CASSQLAPGSTQHF.

For the CDR3, the DNA is TGTGCCAGCAGCTTGGGGGAGACGTATAATTCACCCCTCCACTTT. Translated: CASSLGETYNSPLHF. The rearrangement joins TRBV7-9 to TRBJ1-6; D perhaps matches TRBD1 (5 bases). Deletions cut 3 bases from V and 4 bases from J, with 10 bases between. Germline lookup yields CDR1 SEHNR and CDR2 FQNEAQ (reference sequence). This CDR3 contains 15 residues.

The genes are TRBV6-6 and TRBJ2-5; the D call may be TRBD1 or TRBD2 (5 bases each). Trimming left V 10 bases short and J 1 base short, with 13 bases between. Germline assignment: CDR1 MNHNY and CDR2 SVGAGI (reference sequence). This CDR3 is built from 13 residues. The CDR3 loop is CATQGPSQETQYF. CDR3 bases: TGTGCCACCCAGGGACCCTCCCAAGAGACCCAGTACTTC.

The V gene is TRBV29-1, the J gene TRBJ2-5; D remains ambiguous. The V end was cut by 6 bases, the J end by 2 bases, with 10 bases between. The CDR3 is 12 residues long. Germline CDR1 and CDR2: SQVTM and ANQGSEA. CDR3 protein: CSVTTEQETQYF. The DNA for the CDR3 is TGCAGCGTCACCACAGAGCAAGAGACCCAGTACTTC.

V usage is TRBV30 and J usage is TRBJ2-1; D is unresolved. The CDR3 is 11 residues long. The V gene lost 1 base and the J gene lost 10 bases, with 8 bases spanning the gap. Germline CDR1 reads GTSNPN; CDR2 reads SVGIG (reference sequence). Here the CDR3 DNA reads TGTGCCTGGAGTGCTTTGAGGGAGCAGTTCTTC. Residues: CAWSALREQFF.

In its sample, this clone was seen once. This chain connects TRBV10-1 to TRBJ1-2; tentative D call: TRBD1 (5 bases). The V gene's germline CDR1 is WNHNN and CDR2 SYGVQD (reference sequence). The CDR3 spans 15 residues. V was clipped by 8 bases and J by 4 bases, with 20 bases between them. CDR3 sequence (DNA): TGCGCCAGCCAATCAAGGGGACTTCCCCCCTATGGCTACACCTTC. As protein: CASQSRGLPPYGYTF.